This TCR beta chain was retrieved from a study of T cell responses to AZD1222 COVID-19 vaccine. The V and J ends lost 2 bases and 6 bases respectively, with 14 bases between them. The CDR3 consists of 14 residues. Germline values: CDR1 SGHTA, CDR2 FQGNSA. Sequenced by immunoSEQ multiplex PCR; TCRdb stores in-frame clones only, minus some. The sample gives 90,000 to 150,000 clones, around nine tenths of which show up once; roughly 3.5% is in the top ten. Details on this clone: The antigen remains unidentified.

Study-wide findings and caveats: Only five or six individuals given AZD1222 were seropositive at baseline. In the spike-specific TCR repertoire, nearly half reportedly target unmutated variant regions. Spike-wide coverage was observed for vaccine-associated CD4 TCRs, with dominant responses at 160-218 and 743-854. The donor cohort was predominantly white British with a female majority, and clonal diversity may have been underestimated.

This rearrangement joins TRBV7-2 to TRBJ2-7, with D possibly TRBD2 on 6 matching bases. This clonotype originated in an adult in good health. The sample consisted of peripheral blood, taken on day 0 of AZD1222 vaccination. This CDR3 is CASSLNRQGGEQYF. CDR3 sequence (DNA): TGTGCCAGCAGCTTAAACCGTCAGGGAGGCGAGCAGTACTTC. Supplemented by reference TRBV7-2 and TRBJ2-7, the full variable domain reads GAGVSQSPSNKVTEKGKDVELRCDPISGHTALYWYRQSLGQGLEFLIYFQGNSAPDKSGLPSDRFSAERTGGSVSTLTIQRTQQEDSAVYLCASSLNRQGGEQYFGPGTRLTVT.